This T cell receptor beta chain came from a study of cytomegalovirus exposure and HLA in healthy donors. Study as a whole: Unique TCRs from HLA-typed donors, 70 million to 85 million of them, were held in an early data release. Study results and limitations: Reportedly, HLA-A and HLA-B alleles of most subjects were accurately predicted from TCR beta. A missense variant in DCLRE1C was later tied to TCR beta V- and J-gene trimming.

Remarks on this clone: No antigen is known for it.

V shed 2 bases and J 6 bases; nucleotides not matched to a gene: 6. The germline V gene encodes CDR1 MNHEY and CDR2 SVGAGI. The CDR3 consists of 14 residues. Researchers ran the PCR with 60 Vbeta and 13 Jbeta primers. The protocol was immunoSEQ multiplex PCR, while the TCRdb copy is restricted to in-frame clones and leaves out a portion. The data contain under 250,000 clones, about 78% of them singletons. It was healthy bone marrow donors who served as donors. V and J are TRBV6-5 and TRBJ1-2, with 7 bases matching TRBD1. This sequence was found in a male donor in good health and CMV-seronegative. Sequencing input: PBMCs. CDR3 loop: CASSYGTDSNGYTF. CDR3 nucleotide sequence: TGTGCCAGCAGTTACGGGACAGATAGTAATGGCTACACCTTC.